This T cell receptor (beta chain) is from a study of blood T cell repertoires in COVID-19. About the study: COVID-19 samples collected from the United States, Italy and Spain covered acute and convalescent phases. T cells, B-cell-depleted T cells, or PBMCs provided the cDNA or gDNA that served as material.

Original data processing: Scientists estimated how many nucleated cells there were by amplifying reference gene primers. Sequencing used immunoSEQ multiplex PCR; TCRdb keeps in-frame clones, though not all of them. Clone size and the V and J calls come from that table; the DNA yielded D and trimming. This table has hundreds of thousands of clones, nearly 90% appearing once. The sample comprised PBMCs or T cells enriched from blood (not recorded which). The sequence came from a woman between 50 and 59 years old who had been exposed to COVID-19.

DNA for the CDR3: TGTGCCAGCAGCGTAGAGTCAGGCGGGGGCCTCAATGAGCAGTTCTTC. Encoded protein: CASSVESGGGLNEQFF. V gene TRBV9 combines with J gene TRBJ2-1, with a tentative D call TRBD2 (7 bases). The germline CDR1 and CDR2 sequences are SGDLS and YYNGEE. This CDR3 has 16 amino acids. V dropped 0 bases and J dropped 6 bases, with 16 bases sitting between them.